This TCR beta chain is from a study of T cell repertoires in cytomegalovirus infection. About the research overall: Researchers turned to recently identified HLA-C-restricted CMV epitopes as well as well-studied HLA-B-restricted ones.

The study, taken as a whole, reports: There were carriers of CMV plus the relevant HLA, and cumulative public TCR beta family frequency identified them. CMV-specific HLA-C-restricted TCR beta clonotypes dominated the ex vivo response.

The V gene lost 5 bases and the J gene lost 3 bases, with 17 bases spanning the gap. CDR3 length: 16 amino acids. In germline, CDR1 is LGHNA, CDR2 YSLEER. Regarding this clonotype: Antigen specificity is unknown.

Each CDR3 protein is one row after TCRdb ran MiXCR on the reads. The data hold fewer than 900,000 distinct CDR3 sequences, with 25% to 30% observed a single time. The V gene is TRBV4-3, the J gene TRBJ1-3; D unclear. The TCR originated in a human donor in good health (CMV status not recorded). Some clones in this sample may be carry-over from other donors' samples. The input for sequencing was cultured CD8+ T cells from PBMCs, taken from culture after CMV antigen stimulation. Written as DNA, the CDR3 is TGCGCCAGCAGCTCTTCACCCCTCAGTGGTGGAAACACCATATATTTT. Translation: CASSSSPLSGGNTIYF.